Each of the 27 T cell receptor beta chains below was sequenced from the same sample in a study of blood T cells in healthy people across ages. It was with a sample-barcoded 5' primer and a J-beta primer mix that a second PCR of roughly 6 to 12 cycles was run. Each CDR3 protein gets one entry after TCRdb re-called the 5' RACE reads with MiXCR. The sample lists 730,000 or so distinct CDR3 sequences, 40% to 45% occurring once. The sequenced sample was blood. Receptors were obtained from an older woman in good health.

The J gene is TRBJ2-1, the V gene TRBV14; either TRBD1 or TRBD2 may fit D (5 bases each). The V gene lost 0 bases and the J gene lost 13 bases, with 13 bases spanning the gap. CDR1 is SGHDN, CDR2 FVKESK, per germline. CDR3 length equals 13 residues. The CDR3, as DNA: TGTGCCAGCAGCCAAGATATTTTGGGGACCCAGTTCTTC. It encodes CASSQDILGTQFF.

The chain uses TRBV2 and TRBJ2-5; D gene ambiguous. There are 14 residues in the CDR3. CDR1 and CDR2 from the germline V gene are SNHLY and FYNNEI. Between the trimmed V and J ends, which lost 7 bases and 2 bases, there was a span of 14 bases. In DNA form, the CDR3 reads TGTGCCAGCACCACTACCCAGACACAAGAGACCCAGTACTTC. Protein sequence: CASTTTQTQETQYF.

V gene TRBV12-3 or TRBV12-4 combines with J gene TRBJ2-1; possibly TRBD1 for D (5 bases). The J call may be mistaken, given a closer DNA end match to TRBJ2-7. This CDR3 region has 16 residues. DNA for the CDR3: TGTGCCAGCAGTTTGCCAGGGAAGTTAACCTACAATGAGCAGTACTTC. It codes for CASSLPGKLTYNEQYF.

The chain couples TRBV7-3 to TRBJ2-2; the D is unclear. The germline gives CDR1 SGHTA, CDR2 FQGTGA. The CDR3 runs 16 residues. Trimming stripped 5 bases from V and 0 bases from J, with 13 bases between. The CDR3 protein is CASSLNNSPNTGELFF. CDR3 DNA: TGTGCCAGCAGCCTAAATAACAGCCCGAACACCGGGGAGCTGTTTTTT.

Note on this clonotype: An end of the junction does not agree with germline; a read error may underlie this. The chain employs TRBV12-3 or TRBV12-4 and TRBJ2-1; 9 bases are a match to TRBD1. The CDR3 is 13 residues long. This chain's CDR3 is CAGSNTGGDEQFF. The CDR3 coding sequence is TGTGCCGGCAGCAACACAGGGGGCGATGAGCAGTTCTTC.

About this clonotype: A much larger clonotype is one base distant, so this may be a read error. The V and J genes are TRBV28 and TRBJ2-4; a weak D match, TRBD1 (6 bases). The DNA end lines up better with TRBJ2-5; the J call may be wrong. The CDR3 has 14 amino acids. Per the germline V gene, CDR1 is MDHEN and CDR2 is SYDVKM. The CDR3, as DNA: TGTGCCAGCAGTTTATTTGGGGGCAGTGAGACCCAGTACTTC. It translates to CASSLFGGSETQYF.

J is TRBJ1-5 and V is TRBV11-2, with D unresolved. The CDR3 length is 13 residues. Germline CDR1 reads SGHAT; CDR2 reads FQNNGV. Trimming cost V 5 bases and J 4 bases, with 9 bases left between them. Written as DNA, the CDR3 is TGTGCCAGCAGCGTATATACGAATCAGCCCCAGCATTTT. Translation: CASSVYTNQPQHF.

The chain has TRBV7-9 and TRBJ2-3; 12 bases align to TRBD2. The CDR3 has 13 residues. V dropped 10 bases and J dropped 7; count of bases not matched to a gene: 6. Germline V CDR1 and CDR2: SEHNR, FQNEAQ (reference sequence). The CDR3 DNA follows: TGTGCCACCCTAGCGGGAGGGCCGAATACGCAGTATTTT. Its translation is CATLAGGPNTQYF.

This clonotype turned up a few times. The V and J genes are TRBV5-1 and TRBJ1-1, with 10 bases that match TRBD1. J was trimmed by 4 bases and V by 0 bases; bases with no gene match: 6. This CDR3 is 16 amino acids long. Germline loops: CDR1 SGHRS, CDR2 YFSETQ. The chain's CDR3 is CASSLGTGGSGTEAFF. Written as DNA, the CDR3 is TGCGCCAGCAGCTTGGGGACAGGGGGGTCGGGCACTGAAGCTTTCTTT.

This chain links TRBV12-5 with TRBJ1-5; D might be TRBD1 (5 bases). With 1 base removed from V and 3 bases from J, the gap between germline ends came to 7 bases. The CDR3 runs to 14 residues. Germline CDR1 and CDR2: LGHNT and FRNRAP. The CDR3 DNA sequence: TGTGCTAGTGGTTTGGGGGGCCCCAATCAGCCCCAGCATTTT. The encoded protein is CASGLGGPNQPQHF. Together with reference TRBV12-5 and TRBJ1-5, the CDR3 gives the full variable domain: DARVTQTPRHKVTEMGQEVTMRCQPILGHNTVFWYRQTMMQGLELLAYFRNRAPLDDSGMPKDRFSAEMPDATLATLKIQPSEPRDSAVYFCASGLGGPNQPQHFGDGTRLSIL.

CDR3 region: CASSLALGQVREAFF. The CDR3, as DNA: TGCGCCAGCAGCTTGGCCCTCGGACAAGTCCGTGAAGCTTTCTTT. The V gene is TRBV5-1, the J gene TRBJ1-1, with D perhaps TRBD1 (5 bases). V lost 0 bases, J lost 7 bases, and 16 bases lay in between. CDR3 length: 15 amino acids. Per the germline V gene, CDR1 is SGHRS and CDR2 is YFSETQ.

The CDR3 DNA reads as TGTGCCAGCGGGGGCTCCCCGGAGACCCAGTACTTC. Amino acids: CASGGSPETQYF. The V gene is TRBV6-2 or TRBV6-3, the J gene TRBJ2-5, with D maybe TRBD1 (6 bases). The V end was cut by 8 bases, the J end by 5 bases, with 12 bases between. The germline V gene has CDR1 MNHEY and CDR2 SVGEGT. The CDR3 has 12 amino acids.

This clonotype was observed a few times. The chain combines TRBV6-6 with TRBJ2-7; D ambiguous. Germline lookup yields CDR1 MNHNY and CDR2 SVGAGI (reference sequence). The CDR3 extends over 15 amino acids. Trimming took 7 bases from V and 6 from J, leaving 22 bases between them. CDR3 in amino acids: CASKPAEKVAAEQYF. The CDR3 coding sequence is TGTGCCAGCAAACCCGCGGAAAAGGTCGCGGCCGAGCAGTACTTC.

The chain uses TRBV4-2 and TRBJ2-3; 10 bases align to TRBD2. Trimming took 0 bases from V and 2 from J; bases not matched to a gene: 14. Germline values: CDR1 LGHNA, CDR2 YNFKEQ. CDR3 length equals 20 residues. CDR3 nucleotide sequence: TGTGCCAGCAGCCAAGATCCCCTAGCGGGGGTAACCGTGGACACAGATACGCAGTATTTT. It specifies CASSQDPLAGVTVDTDTQYF.

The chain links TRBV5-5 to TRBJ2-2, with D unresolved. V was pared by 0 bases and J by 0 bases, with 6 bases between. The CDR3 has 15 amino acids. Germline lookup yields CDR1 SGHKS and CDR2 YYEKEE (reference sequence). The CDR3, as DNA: TGTGCCAGCAGCTTGGATGCAGCGAACACCGGGGAGCTGTTTTTT. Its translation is CASSLDAANTGELFF. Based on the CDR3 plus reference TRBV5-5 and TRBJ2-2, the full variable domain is DAGVTQSPTHLIKTRGQQVTLRCSPISGHKSVSWYQQVLGQGPQFIFQYYEKEERGRGNFPDRFSARQFPNYSSELNVNALLLGDSALYLCASSLDAANTGELFFGEGSRLTVL.

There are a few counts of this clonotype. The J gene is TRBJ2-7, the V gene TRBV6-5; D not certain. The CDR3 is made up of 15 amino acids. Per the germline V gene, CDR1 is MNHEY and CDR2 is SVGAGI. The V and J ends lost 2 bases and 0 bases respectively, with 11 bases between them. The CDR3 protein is CASSYIGPHSYEQYF. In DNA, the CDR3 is TGTGCCAGCAGTTACATCGGGCCACACTCCTACGAGCAGTACTTC.

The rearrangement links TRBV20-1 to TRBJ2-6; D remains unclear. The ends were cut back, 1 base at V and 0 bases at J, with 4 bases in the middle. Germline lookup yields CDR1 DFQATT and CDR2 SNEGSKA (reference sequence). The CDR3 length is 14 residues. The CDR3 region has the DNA TGCAGTGCTAGAGCCTACTCTGGGGCCAACGTCCTGACTTTC. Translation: CSARAYSGANVLTF.

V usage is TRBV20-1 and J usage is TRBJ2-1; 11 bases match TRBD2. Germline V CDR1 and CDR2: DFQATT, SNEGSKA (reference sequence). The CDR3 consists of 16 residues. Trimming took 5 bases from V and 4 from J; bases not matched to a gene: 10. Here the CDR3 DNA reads TGCAGTGCTTCTCCCCCTACTAGCGGGGGTTACAATGAGCAGTTCTTC. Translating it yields CSASPPTSGGYNEQFF.

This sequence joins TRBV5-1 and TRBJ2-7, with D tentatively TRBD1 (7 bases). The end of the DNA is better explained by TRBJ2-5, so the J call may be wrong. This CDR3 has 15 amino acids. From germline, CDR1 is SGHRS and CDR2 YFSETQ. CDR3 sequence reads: CASSLGGTDLGTQYF. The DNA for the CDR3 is TGCGCCAGCAGCTTGGGCGGGACAGACCTCGGGACCCAGTACTTC.

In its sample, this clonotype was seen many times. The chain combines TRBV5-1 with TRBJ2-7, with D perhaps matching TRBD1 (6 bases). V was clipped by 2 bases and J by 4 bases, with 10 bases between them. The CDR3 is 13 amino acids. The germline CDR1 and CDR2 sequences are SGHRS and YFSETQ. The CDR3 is CASSFGQSYEQYF. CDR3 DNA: TGCGCCAGCAGCTTTGGACAGAGTTACGAGCAGTACTTC.

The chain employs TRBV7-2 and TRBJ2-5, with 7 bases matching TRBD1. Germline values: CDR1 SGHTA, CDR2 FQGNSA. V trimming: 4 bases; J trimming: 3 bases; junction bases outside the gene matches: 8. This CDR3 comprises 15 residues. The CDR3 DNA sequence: TGTGCCAGCAGCTCGACGACAGGGAAGGAAGAGACCCAGTACTTC. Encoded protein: CASSSTTGKEETQYF.

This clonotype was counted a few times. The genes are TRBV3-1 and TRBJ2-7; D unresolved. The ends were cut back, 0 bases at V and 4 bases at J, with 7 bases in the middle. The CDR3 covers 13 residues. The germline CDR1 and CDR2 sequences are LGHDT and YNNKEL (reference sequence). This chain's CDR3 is CASSQDKSYEQYF. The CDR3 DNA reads TGTGCCAGCAGCCAAGATAAGTCTTACGAGCAGTACTTC.

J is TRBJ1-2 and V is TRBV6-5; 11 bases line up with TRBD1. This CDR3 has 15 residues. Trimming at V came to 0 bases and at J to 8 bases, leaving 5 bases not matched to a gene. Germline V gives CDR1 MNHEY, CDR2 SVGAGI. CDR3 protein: CASSYSRTGGQGYTF. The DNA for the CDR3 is TGTGCCAGCAGTTACTCGAGGACAGGGGGCCAAGGCTACACCTTC.

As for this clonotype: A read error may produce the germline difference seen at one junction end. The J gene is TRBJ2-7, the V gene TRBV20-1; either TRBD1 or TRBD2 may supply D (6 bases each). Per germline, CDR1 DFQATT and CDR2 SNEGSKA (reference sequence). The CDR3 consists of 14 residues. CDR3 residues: CSVPGGRSSYEQHF. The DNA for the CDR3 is TGCAGTGTCCCCGGGGGCCGCAGCTCCTACGAGCAGCACTTC.

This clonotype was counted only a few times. The CDR3 here is CASVLLRKGLPDQETQYF. The CDR3 nucleotides read TGTGCCAGCGTTCTCTTACGAAAGGGGCTCCCGGATCAAGAGACCCAGTACTTC. The chain recombines TRBV21-1 with TRBJ2-5; the table's D call of TRBD1 was not tested on the DNA. TRBV21-1 is a listed pseudogene. The CDR3 runs to 18 residues.

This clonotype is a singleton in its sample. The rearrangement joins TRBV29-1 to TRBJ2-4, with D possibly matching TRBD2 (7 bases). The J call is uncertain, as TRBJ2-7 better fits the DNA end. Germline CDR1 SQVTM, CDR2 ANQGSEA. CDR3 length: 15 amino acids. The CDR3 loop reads CSVSSGTLGACEQYF. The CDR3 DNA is TGCAGCGTTTCCAGCGGGACTCTGGGGGCCTGCGAGCAGTACTTC.

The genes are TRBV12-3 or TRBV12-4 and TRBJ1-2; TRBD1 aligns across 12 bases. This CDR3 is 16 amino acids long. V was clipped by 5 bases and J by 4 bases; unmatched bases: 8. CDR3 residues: CASSDAGTGGFYGYTF. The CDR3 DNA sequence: TGTGCCAGCAGTGATGCCGGGACAGGGGGCTTCTATGGCTACACCTTC.